The 24 T cell receptor beta chains given below trace back to one sample, sequenced in a study of blood T cell repertoires in COVID-19. Produced via immunoSEQ multiplex PCR; TCRdb's table is partial and in-frame only. Of 180,000 or so clones listed, roughly 84% are singletons. The sequencing input was peripheral blood. The receptor source for this set is a woman of 80 years or more with acute or convalescent COVID-19.

A few counts support this clone. CDR3 in DNA: TGTGCCAGCAGCTTAGACAGAGACGAGCAGTACTTC. This gives the protein CASSLDRDEQYF. This chain uses TRBV7-2 with TRBJ2-7; D is undetermined. This CDR3 spans 12 amino acids. V shed 1 base and J shed 5 bases, with 6 bases lying between them. The germline gives CDR1 SGHTA, CDR2 FQGNSA.

The chain employs TRBV19 and TRBJ2-7; 9 nucleotides agree with TRBD1. V lost 5 bases, J lost 3 bases, and 5 bases stayed unmatched. Germline loops: CDR1 LNHDA, CDR2 SQIVND (reference sequence). The CDR3 runs to 14 residues. Here the CDR3 DNA reads TGTGCCAGTAGTCCGGGACAGGGCGGCTACGAGCAGTACTTC. This gives the protein CASSPGQGGYEQYF. Full variable domain (outside the CDR3, taken from reference TRBV19 and TRBJ2-7): DGGITQSPKYLFRKEGQNVTLSCEQNLNHDAMYWYRQDPGQGLRLIYYSQIVNDFQKGDIAEGYSVSREKKESFPLTVTSAQKNPTAFYLCASSPGQGGYEQYFGPGTRLTVT.

This chain uses TRBV12-5 with TRBJ2-7; 12 bases fit TRBD2. With 5 bases clipped from V and 2 bases from J, the junction kept 7 bases outside the gene matches. Germline V gene lookup returns CDR1 LGHNT and CDR2 FRNRAP. The CDR3 has 16 amino acids. The chain's CDR3 is CASGLRLAGETYEQYF. The DNA of the CDR3 is TGTGCTAGTGGTCTCCGACTAGCGGGAGAAACCTACGAGCAGTACTTC.

The chain is built from TRBV4-2 and TRBJ2-7, with D possibly matching TRBD2 (6 bases). Germline assignment: CDR1 LGHNA and CDR2 YNFKEQ. The V and J ends lost 0 bases and 3 bases respectively, with 15 bases between them. The CDR3 loop spans 16 amino acids. The CDR3: CASSQDWGRQGYEQYF. CDR3 DNA: TGTGCCAGCAGCCAAGACTGGGGGAGGCAGGGCTACGAGCAGTACTTC.

The CDR3 is CASTKGSREGLAGELFF. For the CDR3, the DNA is TGCGCCAGCACCAAAGGGTCGCGGGAGGGCCTGGCCGGGGAGCTGTTTTTT. The chain couples TRBV4-1 to TRBJ2-2; TRBD2 aligns across 9 bases. Losses at the gene ends were 7 bases for V and 6 bases for J; bases not matched to a gene: 15. Germline values: CDR1 MGHRA, CDR2 YSYEKL. This CDR3 spans 17 amino acids.

This clone was seen more than once but under ten times. The CDR3 DNA follows: TGTGCCAGCAGTCGAACTACCACCTACGAGCAGTACTTC. It yields the protein CASSRTTTYEQYF. The chain links TRBV6-2 or TRBV6-3 to TRBJ2-7; D remains ambiguous. Germline CDR1 is MNHEY and CDR2 is SVGEGT. The CDR3 length is 13 residues. The ends were cut back, 5 bases at V and 2 bases at J, with 10 bases in the middle.

The chain uses TRBV7-8 and TRBJ2-5; D possibly corresponds to TRBD2 (7 bases). The V gene's germline CDR1 is SGHVS and CDR2 FQNEAQ. The CDR3 covers 14 residues. V was pared by 6 bases and J by 4 bases, with 15 bases between. The CDR3 DNA is TGTGCCAGCAGGAGAATAGGGGGGGCAGAGACCCAGTACTTC. It translates to CASRRIGGAETQYF. The variable domain in full, completed from reference TRBV7-8 and TRBJ2-5, reads GAGVSQSPRYKVAKRGQDVALRCDPISGHVSLFWYQQALGQGPEFLTYFQNEAQLDKSGLPSDRFFAERPEGSVSTLKIQRTQQEDSAVYLCASRRIGGAETQYFGPGTRLLVL.

This clone showed up just once. The chain uses TRBV21-1 and TRBJ2-5; TRBD2, the table's D call, lacks a check against the DNA. TRBV21-1 is given as a pseudogene. CDR3 length: 15 residues. The CDR3 DNA follows: TGTGCCAGCAGTCGAGGGTGGCGACCCCAAGAGACCCAGTACTTC. It codes for CASSRGWRPQETQYF.

The chain recombines TRBV4-1 with TRBJ2-7, with TRBD2 matching 12 bases. Germline V lookup: CDR1 MGHRA, CDR2 YSYEKL. J was trimmed by 2 bases and V by 3 bases; bases with no gene match: 2. This CDR3 is built from 15 residues. CDR3 sequence reads: CASSQRTSGAYEQYF. In nucleotides, the CDR3 is TGCGCCAGCAGCCAGAGGACTAGCGGGGCCTACGAGCAGTACTTC.

This rearrangement joins TRBV7-3 to TRBJ1-1, with D unclear. The CDR3 totals 13 residues. The germline gives CDR1 SGHTA, CDR2 FQGTGA. V was clipped by 2 bases and J by 1 base, with 5 bases between them. The CDR3 loop reads CASSLFGNTEAFF. For the CDR3, the DNA is TGTGCCAGCAGCTTATTCGGGAACACTGAAGCTTTCTTT.

The genes are TRBV18 and TRBJ1-1, with D hard to call. This CDR3 has 14 amino acids. Per the germline V gene, CDR1 is KGHSH and CDR2 is LQKENI. Trimming removed 2 bases from V and 4 bases from J, with 11 bases in between. The CDR3 loop is CASSPTGDATEAFF. DNA of the CDR3: TGTGCCAGCTCACCAACCGGGGATGCCACTGAAGCTTTCTTT.

CDR3: CASNYAINTDTQYF. The DNA for the CDR3 is TGTGCCAGCAACTACGCCATTAACACAGATACGCAGTATTTT. The chain has TRBV2 and TRBJ2-3; D uncertain. The CDR3 spans 14 residues. V shed 7 bases and J shed 2 bases, with 13 bases lying between them. From germline, CDR1 is SNHLY and CDR2 FYNNEI.

The genes are TRBV7-2 and TRBJ2-7, with 10 bases lining up with TRBD2. Germline assignment: CDR1 SGHTA and CDR2 FQGNSA. CDR3 size: 15 residues. Trimming cost V 5 bases and J 6 bases; bases outside gene matches: 10. The chain's CDR3 is CASSPSGGLRGEQYF. The DNA for the CDR3 is TGTGCCAGCAGCCCTAGCGGGGGCCTGAGGGGCGAGCAGTACTTC.

This rearrangement joins TRBV2 to TRBJ1-6; D gene uncertain. The V gene's germline CDR1 is SNHLY and CDR2 FYNNEI. This CDR3 region has 14 residues. V lost 3 bases and J lost 3, with 6 bases in between. The CDR3 spells CASSEGSYNSPLHF. In DNA form, the CDR3 reads TGTGCCAGCAGTGAGGGCAGCTATAATTCACCCCTCCACTTT.

The V gene is TRBV6-1, the J gene TRBJ1-3; 7 nucleotides line up with TRBD1. The germline V gene encodes CDR1 MNHNS and CDR2 SASEGT. Trimming removed 1 base from V and 10 bases from J; junction bases left unmatched: 4. CDR3 length: 13 residues. For the CDR3, the DNA is TGTGCCAGCAGTGAAGAGACAGGGAAGACCATATATTTT. As protein: CASSEETGKTIYF.

This clone has more than one count but fewer than ten. The V call is TRBV7-3, the J call TRBJ2-1; 8 bases map to TRBD2. Trimming at V came to 5 bases and at J to 2 bases, leaving 8 bases not matched to a gene. The CDR3 runs to 16 residues. Germline CDR1 reads SGHTA; CDR2 reads FQGTGA. The CDR3: CASSPGGGPTYNEQFF. In nucleotides, the CDR3 is TGTGCCAGCAGCCCCGGCGGGGGGCCTACCTACAATGAGCAGTTCTTC.

The rearrangement joins TRBV29-1 to TRBJ2-3, with TRBD1 matching 7 bases. The CDR3 runs 17 residues. V lost 0 bases, J lost 1 base, and 10 bases stayed unmatched. The germline CDR1 and CDR2 sequences are SQVTM and ANQGSEA. Here the CDR3 reads CSVEDLGAGGGTDTQYF. CDR3 sequence (DNA): TGCAGCGTTGAAGATCTGGGCGCAGGGGGTGGCACAGATACGCAGTATTTT.

The chain is built from TRBV30 and TRBJ2-1, with 13 bases that match TRBD2. There are 15 residues in the CDR3. The V gene end was trimmed by 2 bases and the J gene end by 4 bases; junction bases not matched to a gene: 2. CDR1 is GTSNPN, CDR2 SVGIG, per germline (reference sequence). The CDR3: CAWSKGLAGYNEQFF. CDR3 nucleotide sequence: TGTGCCTGGAGTAAGGGACTAGCGGGGTACAATGAGCAGTTCTTC.

The V gene is TRBV5-4, the J gene TRBJ1-3, with 8 positions matching TRBD1. CDR1 and CDR2 (germline): SGHNT, YYREEE (reference sequence). The CDR3 has 16 amino acids. Unmatched junction bases numbered 6, after V lost 0 bases and J lost 4 bases. CDR3 region: CASSLEPRGQGNTIYF. CDR3 DNA: TGTGCCAGCAGCTTGGAGCCCAGGGGGCAAGGAAACACCATATATTTT.

The genes are TRBV7-2 and TRBJ2-5, with D perhaps matching TRBD1 (6 bases). The length of the CDR3 is 14 residues. The V end was cut by 0 bases, the J end by 3 bases, with 8 bases between. Germline V lookup: CDR1 SGHTA, CDR2 FQGNSA. The CDR3 DNA follows: TGTGCCAGCAGCTTAGCCTGGACAGAAGAGACCCAGTACTTC. This sequence encodes CASSLAWTEETQYF.

The rearrangement uses TRBV6-5 and TRBJ2-3, with D possibly being TRBD2 (6 bases). Germline CDR1 MNHEY, CDR2 SVGAGI. This CDR3 is built from 15 residues. V lost 1 base and J 6 bases, leaving 14 bases between the germline ends. The DNA of the CDR3 is TGTGCCAGCAGTTACTTGGCTAGCGTAACGGATACGCAGTATTTT. Protein: CASSYLASVTDTQYF.

The rearrangement joins TRBV19 to TRBJ1-2; D is uncertain. V lost 1 base to trimming and J lost 4 bases, with 16 bases between them. In germline, CDR1 is LNHDA, CDR2 SQIVND (reference sequence). CDR3 size: 16 residues. The DNA of the CDR3 is TGTGCCAGTAGTATAGGAGGTGGCAGAGAAGGCTATGGCTACACCTTC. Its translation: CASSIGGGREGYGYTF.

The CDR3 sequence: CASSLFRTGETQYF. The CDR3 DNA follows: TGTGCCAGCAGCTTGTTTAGGACAGGGGAGACCCAGTACTTC. The J gene is TRBJ2-5, the V gene TRBV5-5; 8 bases match TRBD1. The V gene's germline CDR1 is SGHKS and CDR2 YYEKEE (reference sequence). J gave up 5 bases and V 1 base, and 4 bases lay outside the gene matches. This CDR3 region has 14 residues.

V and J are TRBV18 and TRBJ1-5, with a tentative D call TRBD1 (5 bases). The V gene's germline CDR1 is KGHSH and CDR2 LQKENI. V was shortened by 2 bases and J by 4 bases, with 12 bases between the two germline ends. The CDR3 extends over 15 amino acids. The CDR3 protein is CASSPDPGLNQPQHF. CDR3 DNA sequence: TGTGCCAGCTCACCAGATCCAGGGTTAAATCAGCCCCAGCATTTT.